Here is one TCR beta chain with its context. Its antigen is not identified. The assay was immunoSEQ multiplex PCR, and TCRdb's table has in-frame clones only and misses some. The sample contains about 180,000 clones, approximately 94% of which appear only once. The sample comes from a study of T cell responses to AZD1222 COVID-19 vaccine. Study observations and caveats: Most donors were white British, females outnumbered males, and clonal diversity was possibly underestimated. Unmutated variant regions are reportedly targeted by nearly half of spike-specific TCRs. Rises in breadth and depth of Spike-specific TCRs came after two AZD1222 doses.

This TCR was sampled from an adult who received the AZD1222 COVID-19 vaccine. The sample was peripheral blood, taken 28 days after the second AZD1222 dose.

In nucleotides, the CDR3 is TGTGCCAGCAGTTTTAGGGGTCAGCCCCAGCATTTT. This sequence encodes CASSFRGQPQHF. The chain recombines TRBV12-3 or TRBV12-4 with TRBJ1-5; a weak D match, TRBD1 (5 bases). The germline V and J ends were trimmed by 3 bases and 6 bases, with 6 bases remaining between them. CDR3 size: 12 residues.